This T cell receptor (beta chain) was identified during a study of shared clonotypes between healthy human individuals. Study details: The study drew on two women and a few men aged 18 to 49 as donors.

This clone was seen ten or more times. Its specificity is unknown. The sample carries other DNA sequences with the same CDR3. General observations from the study: Measured sharing among donors was expected to vary with sequencing depth.

Deep-level running was used for the assay. Every subset's genomic DNA went evenly onto several immunoSEQ plates. Measured with immunoSEQ multiplex PCR; TCRdb has only the in-frame clones, and not every one. The sample consists of 450,000 to 500,000 clones, 81% of them appearing once. V was shortened by 6 bases and J by 1 base, with 16 bases between the two germline ends. There are 16 residues in the CDR3. Germline CDR1 is SNHLY and CDR2 is FYNNEI. The TCR comes from a woman aged 40 to 50 in good health. Some clones in this sample may be carry-over from other donors' samples. The chain carries TRBV2 and TRBJ2-1, with D perhaps TRBD2 (6 bases). Material for sequencing was PBMCs. The CDR3 DNA reads as TGTGCCAGCAGGGCCGGTTTGGGACTGTCCTACAATGAGCAGTTCTTC. Its protein product is CASRAGLGLSYNEQFF.